The entry below gives a single T cell receptor (beta chain) sequence along with its context. The target antigen is unknown. Repertoires were generated with immunoSEQ multiplex PCR, while TCRdb's copy carries only in-frame clones and drops some. This repertoire shows around 97,000 clones, about 93% found once; its top ten account for approximately 1.4%. The CDR3 is 14 amino acids. V shed 7 bases and J 9 bases; nucleotides not matched to a gene: 17. Germline CDR1 reads SQVTM; CDR2 reads ANQGSEA. The sample originates from a study of siplizumab effects on memory and regulatory T cells. Overall study results and limits: Confirmation was lacking for the suppressive function of proliferating Tregs derived from siplizumab cultures. Naive T cells looked more diverse than memory cells and looked like major alloresponse contributors. Alloreactive sequences traceable to unstimulated CD4+ memory cells were significantly reduced by siplizumab.

Material for sequencing was non-Treg CD4+ T cells sorted from blood. This TCR came from a human donor in good health. The chain is built from TRBV29-1 and TRBJ2-7; 8 positions match TRBD1. The CDR3 sequence: CSASGGSPPKGQYF. The CDR3 nucleotides read TGCAGCGCCTCAGGGGGCTCCCCCCCCAAGGGGCAGTACTTC.